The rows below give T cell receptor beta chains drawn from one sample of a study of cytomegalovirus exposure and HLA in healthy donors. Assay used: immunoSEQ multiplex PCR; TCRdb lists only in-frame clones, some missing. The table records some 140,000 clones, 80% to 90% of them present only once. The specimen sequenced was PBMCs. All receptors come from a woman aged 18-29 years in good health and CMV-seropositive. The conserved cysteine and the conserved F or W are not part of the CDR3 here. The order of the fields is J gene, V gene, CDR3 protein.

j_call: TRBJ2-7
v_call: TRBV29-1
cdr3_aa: SVCLAGAYEQY

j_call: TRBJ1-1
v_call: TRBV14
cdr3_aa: ASRLQGFTEAF

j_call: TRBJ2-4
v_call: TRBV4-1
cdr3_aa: ASSRREQGALINIQY

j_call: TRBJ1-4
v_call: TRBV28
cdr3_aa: ASSPPRGKLF

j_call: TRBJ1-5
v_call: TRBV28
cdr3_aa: ASSLWEGRGYGDQPQH

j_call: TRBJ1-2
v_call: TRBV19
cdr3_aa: ASKVGGSLHGYT

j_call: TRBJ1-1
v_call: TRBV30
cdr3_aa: AWTGGYPKRKVTEAF

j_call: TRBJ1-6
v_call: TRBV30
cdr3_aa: AWTQRVPNSPLH

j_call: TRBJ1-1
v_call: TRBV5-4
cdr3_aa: ASKGDLNTEAF

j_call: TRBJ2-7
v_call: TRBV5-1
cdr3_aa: ASSAGTGSTGYEQY

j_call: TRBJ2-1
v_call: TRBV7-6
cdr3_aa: ASSPGGGGSEQF

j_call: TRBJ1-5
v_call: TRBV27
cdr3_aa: ASRGQAGHQPQH

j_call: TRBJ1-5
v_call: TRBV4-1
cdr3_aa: ASSQNRDQPQH

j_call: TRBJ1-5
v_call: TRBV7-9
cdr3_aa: ASSLDGGGGQPQH

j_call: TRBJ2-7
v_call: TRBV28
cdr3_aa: ASSLTGGAYEQY

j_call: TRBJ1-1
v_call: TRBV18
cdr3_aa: ASSPSEGAEAF

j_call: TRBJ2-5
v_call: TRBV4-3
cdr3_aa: ASSQLAGETQY

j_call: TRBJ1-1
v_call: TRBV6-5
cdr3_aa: ASSYGRMNTEAF

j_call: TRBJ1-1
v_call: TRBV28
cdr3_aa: ASSSTGGTEAF

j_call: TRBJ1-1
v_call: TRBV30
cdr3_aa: AWSWDSPNTEAF

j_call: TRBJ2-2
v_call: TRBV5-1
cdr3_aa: ASSLDGVGTGELF

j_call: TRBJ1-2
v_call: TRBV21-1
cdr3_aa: ASSKGQMYGYT

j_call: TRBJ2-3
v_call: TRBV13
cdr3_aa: ASSRTTRLSSGASATQY

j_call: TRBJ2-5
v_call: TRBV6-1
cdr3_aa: ASSEAVGVETQY

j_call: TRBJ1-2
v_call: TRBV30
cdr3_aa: AWFINYGYT

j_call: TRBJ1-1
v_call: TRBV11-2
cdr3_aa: ASSLAGNTEAF

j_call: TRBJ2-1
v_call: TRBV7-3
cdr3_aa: ASSLSRDNEQF

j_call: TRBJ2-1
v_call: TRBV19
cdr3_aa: ASTEGLAYNEQF

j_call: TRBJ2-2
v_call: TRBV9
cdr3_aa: ASSTQGKNTGELF

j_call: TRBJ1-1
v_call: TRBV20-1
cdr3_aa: SAQRDTEAF